This record concerns one T cell receptor beta chain sequence. What it recognizes is unknown. The sample originates from a study of shared clonotypes between healthy human individuals. Study-level background: The study used three CD4 naive, three CD4 memory, two CD8 naive and one CD8 memory plate per donor. Notes on the study in general: As a rule, naive subsets had a larger estimated richness than memory subsets.

The donors, all of them Caucasian adults, lived in Nashville, Tennessee. The length of the CDR3 is 16 residues. Trimming shortened V by 2 bases and J by 4 bases, and 18 bases separated the two germline ends. CDR1 and CDR2 (germline): LGHNA, YNFKEQ. Profiled with immunoSEQ multiplex PCR; TCRdb holds only in-frame clones, not every one. The table has some 2.1 million clones, 90% to 95% seen once; the top ten hold 0.1% to 0.15%. Source material: naive CD4+ T cells sorted from blood. Documented subset: CD45RA+ positively selected. J is TRBJ2-7 and V is TRBV4-2, with D possibly being TRBD2 (7 bases). This sequence originates from a man aged 18 to 29 in good health. The CDR3 nucleotides are TGTGCCAGCAGCCAACTCCAGAAGGGGGGGGAGTACGAGCAGTACTTC. Protein: CASSQLQKGGEYEQYF.